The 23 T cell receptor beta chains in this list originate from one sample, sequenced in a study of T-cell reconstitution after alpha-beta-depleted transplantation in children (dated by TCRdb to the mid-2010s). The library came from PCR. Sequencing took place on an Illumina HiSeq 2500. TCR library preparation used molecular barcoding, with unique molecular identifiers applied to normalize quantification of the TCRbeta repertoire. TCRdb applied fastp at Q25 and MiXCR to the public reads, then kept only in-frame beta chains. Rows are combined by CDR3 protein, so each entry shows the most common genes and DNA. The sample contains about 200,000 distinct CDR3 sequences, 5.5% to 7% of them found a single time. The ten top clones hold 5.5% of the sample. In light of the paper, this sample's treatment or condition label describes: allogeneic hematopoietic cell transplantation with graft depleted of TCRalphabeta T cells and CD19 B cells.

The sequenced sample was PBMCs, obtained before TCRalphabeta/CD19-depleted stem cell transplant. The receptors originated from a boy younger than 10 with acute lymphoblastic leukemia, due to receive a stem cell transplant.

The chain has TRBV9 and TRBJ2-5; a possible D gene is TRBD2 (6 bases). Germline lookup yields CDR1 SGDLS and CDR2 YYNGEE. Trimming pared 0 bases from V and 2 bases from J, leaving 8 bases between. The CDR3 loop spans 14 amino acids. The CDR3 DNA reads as TGTGCCAGCAGCGTAGGGGACTCTCAAGAGACCCAGTACTTC. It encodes CASSVGDSQETQYF.

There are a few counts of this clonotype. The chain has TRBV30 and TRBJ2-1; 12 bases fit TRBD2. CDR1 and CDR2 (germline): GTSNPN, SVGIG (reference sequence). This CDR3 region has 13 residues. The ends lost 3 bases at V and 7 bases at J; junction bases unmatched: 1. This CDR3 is CAWRTSGGNEQFF. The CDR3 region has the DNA TGTGCCTGGAGGACTAGCGGGGGAAATGAGCAGTTCTTC.

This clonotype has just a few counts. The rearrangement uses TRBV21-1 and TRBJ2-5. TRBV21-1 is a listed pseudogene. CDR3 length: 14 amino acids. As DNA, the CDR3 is TGTGCCAGCAGCAAGGGCTGCTCTGAAGAGACCCAGTACTTC. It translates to CASSKGCSEETQYF.

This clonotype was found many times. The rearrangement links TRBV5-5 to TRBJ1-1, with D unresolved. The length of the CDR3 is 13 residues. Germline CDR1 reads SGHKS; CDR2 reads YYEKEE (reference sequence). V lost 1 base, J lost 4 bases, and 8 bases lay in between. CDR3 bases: TGTGCCAGCAGCTTGTTCCCCACCACTGAAGCTTTCTTT. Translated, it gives CASSLFPTTEAFF.

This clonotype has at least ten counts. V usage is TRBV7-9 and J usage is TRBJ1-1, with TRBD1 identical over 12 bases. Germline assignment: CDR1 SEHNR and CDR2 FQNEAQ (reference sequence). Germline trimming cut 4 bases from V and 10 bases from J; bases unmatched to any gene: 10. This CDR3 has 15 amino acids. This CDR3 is CASSYTTGTGGVAFF. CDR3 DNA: TGTGCCAGCAGCTACACAACCGGGACAGGGGGCGTAGCTTTCTTT.

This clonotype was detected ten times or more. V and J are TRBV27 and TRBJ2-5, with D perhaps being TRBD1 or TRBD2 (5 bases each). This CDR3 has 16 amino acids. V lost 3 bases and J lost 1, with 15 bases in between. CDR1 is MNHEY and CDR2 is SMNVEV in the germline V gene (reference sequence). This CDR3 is CASSFSPSGTQETQYF. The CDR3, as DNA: TGTGCCAGCAGTTTTTCCCCTTCCGGGACCCAAGAGACCCAGTACTTC.

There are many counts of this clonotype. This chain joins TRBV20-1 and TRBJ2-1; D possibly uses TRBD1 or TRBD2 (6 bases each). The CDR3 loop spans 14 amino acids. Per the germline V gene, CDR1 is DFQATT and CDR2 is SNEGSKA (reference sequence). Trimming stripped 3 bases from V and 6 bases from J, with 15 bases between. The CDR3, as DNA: TGCAGTGCTAGGGGACGTGGAGGGGGCAATGAGCAGTTCTTC. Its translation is CSARGRGGGNEQFF.

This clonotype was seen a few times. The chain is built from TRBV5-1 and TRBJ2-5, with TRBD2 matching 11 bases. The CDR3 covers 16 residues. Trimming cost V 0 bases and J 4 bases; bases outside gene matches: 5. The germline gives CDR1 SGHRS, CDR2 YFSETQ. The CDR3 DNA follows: TGCGCCAGCAGCTTGGATGTAGCGGGGGGGCGAGAGACCCAGTACTTC. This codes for CASSLDVAGGRETQYF.

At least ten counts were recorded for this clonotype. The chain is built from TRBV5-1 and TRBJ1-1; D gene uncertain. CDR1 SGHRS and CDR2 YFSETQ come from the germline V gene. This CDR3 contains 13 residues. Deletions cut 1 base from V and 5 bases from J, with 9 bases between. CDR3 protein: CASSLNGGTEAFF. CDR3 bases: TGCGCCAGCAGCTTGAACGGTGGTACTGAAGCTTTCTTT.

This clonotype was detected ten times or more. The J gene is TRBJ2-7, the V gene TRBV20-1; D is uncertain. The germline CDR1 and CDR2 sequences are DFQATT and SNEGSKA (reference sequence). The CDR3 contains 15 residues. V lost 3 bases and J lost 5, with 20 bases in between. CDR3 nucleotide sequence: TGCAGTGCTAGTCTCCCTGCTGGGTTTGGGGACGAGCAGTACTTC. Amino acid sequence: CSASLPAGFGDEQYF.

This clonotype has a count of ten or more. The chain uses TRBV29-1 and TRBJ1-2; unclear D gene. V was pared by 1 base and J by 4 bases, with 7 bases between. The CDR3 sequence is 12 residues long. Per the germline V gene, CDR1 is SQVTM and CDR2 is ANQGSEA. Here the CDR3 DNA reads TGCAGCGTTGAAGGGCACAGCTATGGCTACACCTTC. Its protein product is CSVEGHSYGYTF.

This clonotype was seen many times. The CDR3 region has the DNA TGTGCCAGCAGTTTAACAGGAAGCTCCATCTACGAGCAGTACTTC. Protein product: CASSLTGSSIYEQYF. The chain combines TRBV28 with TRBJ2-7, with D possibly TRBD1 on 5 matching bases. Germline-derived CDR1 and CDR2 are MDHEN and SYDVKM. Deletions cut 2 bases from V and 3 bases from J, with 14 bases between. CDR3 size: 15 residues.

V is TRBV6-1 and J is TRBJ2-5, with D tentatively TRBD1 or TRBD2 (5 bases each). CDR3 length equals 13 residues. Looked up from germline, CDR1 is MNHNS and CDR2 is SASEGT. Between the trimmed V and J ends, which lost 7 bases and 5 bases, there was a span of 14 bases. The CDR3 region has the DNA TGTGCCAGCACCCGCCTGGGGGTCGAGACCCAGTACTTC. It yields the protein CASTRLGVETQYF.

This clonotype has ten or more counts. Here the CDR3 DNA reads TGTGCCAGCAGCGACCTGACTAGCGGGGGGGCTGAGCAGTTCTTC. This sequence encodes CASSDLTSGGAEQFF. The gene calls are TRBV9 and TRBJ2-1; 14 nucleotides agree with TRBD2. The V gene's germline CDR1 is SGDLS and CDR2 YYNGEE. The junction had 5 bases not matched to a gene; V was cut back by 3 bases and J by 9 bases. This CDR3 has 15 residues.

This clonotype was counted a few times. The CDR3 DNA reads TGCGCCAGCAGCTTGGTGGAGGTTGGTAATTCACCCCTCCACTTT. This codes for CASSLVEVGNSPLHF. The rearrangement joins TRBV5-1 to TRBJ1-6; D unclear. The V gene lost 0 bases and the J gene lost 6 bases, with 10 bases spanning the gap. Germline V lookup: CDR1 SGHRS, CDR2 YFSETQ. The CDR3 covers 15 residues.

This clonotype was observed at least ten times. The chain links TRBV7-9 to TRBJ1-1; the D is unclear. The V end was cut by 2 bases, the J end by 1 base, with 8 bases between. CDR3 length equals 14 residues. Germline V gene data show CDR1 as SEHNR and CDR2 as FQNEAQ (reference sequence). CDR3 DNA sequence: TGTGCCAGCAGCTTATCGGTGGGGAACACTGAAGCTTTCTTT. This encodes CASSLSVGNTEAFF.

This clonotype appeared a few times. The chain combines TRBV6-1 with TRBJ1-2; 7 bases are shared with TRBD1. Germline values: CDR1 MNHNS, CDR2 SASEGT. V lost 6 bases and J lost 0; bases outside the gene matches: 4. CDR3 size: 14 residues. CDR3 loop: CASRGTATNYGYTF. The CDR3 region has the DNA TGTGCCAGCAGGGGGACAGCCACTAACTATGGCTACACCTTC.

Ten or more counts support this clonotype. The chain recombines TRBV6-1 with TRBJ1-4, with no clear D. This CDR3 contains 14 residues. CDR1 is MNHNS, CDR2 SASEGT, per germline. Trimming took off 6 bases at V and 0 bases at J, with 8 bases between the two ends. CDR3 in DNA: TGTGCCAGCAGCCCAGGATCAACTAATGAAAAACTGTTTTTT. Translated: CASSPGSTNEKLFF.

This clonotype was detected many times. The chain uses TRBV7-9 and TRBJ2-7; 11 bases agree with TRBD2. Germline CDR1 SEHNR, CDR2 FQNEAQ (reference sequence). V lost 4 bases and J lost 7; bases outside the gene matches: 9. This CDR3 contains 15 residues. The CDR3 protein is CASSSGTSGPGEQYF. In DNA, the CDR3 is TGTGCCAGCAGCTCCGGGACTAGCGGCCCCGGGGAGCAGTACTTC.

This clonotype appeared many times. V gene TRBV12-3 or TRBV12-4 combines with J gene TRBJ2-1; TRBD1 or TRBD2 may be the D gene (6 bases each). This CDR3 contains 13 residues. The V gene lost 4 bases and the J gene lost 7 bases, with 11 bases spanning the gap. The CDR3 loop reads CASSSRGGNEQFF. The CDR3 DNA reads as TGTGCCAGCAGTTCCAGGGGAGGTAATGAGCAGTTCTTC.

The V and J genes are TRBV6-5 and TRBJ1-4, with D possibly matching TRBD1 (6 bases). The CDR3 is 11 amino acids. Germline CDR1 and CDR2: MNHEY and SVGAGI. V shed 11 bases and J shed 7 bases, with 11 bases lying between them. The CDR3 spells CAVQGGEKLFF. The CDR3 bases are TGTGCCGTACAGGGTGGTGAAAAACTGTTTTTT.

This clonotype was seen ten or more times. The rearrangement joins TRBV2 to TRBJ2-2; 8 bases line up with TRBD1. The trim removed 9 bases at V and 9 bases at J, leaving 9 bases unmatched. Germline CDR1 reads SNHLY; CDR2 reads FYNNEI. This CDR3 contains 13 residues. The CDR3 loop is CASPTSGGRELFF. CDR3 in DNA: TGTGCCAGTCCGACCTCAGGGGGCCGGGAGCTGTTTTTT.

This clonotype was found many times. The DNA for the CDR3 is TGTGCCAGCAGTTTAATTAGAGGGGGCACTGAAGCTTTCTTT. Amino acid sequence: CASSLIRGGTEAFF. The chain is built from TRBV12-3 or TRBV12-4 and TRBJ1-1; D may be TRBD1 (6 bases). Trimming removed 2 bases from V and 4 bases from J, with 11 bases in between. The CDR3 spans 14 residues.